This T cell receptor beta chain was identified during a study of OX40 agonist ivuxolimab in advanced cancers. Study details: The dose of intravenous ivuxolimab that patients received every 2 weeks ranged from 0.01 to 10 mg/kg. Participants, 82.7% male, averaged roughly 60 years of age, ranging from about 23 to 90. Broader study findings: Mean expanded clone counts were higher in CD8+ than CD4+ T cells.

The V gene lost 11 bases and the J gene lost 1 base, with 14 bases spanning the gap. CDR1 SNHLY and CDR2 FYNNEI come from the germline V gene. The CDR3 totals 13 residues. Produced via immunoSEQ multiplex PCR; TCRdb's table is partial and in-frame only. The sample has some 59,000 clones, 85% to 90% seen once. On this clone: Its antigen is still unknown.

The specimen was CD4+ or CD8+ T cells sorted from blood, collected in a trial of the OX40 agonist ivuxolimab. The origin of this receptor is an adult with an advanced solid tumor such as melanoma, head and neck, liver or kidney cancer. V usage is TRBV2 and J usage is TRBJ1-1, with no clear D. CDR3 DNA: TGTGCCCGAGTCGGTCTGGGGAACACTGAAGCTTTCTTT. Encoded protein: CARVGLGNTEAFF. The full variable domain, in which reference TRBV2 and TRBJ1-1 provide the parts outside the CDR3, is EPEVTQTPSHQVTQMGQEVILRCVPISNHLYFYWYRQILGQKVEFLVSFYNNEISEKSEIFDDQFSVERPDGSNFTLKIRSTKLEDSAMYFCARVGLGNTEAFFGQGTRLTVV.